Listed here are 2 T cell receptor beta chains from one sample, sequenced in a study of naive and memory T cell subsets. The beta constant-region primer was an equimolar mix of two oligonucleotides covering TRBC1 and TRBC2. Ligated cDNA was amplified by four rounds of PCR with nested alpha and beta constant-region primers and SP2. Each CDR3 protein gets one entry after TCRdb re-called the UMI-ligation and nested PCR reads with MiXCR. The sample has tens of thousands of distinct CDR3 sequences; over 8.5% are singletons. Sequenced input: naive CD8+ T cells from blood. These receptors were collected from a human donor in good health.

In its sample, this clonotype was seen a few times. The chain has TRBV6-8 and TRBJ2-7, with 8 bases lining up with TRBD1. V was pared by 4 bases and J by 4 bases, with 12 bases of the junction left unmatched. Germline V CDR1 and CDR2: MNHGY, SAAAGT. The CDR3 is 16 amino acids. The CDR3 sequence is CASSSRENRGRYEQYF. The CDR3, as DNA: TGTGCCAGCAGTTCAAGGGAAAACAGGGGGAGGTACGAGCAGTACTTC.

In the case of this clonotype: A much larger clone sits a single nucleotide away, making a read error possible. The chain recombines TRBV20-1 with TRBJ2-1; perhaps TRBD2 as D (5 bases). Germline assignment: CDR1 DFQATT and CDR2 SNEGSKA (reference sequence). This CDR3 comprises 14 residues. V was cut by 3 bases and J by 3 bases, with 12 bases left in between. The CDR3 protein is CSASMGELYNEQFF. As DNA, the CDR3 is TGCAGTGCTAGTATGGGAGAACTCTACAATGAGCAGTTCTTC.